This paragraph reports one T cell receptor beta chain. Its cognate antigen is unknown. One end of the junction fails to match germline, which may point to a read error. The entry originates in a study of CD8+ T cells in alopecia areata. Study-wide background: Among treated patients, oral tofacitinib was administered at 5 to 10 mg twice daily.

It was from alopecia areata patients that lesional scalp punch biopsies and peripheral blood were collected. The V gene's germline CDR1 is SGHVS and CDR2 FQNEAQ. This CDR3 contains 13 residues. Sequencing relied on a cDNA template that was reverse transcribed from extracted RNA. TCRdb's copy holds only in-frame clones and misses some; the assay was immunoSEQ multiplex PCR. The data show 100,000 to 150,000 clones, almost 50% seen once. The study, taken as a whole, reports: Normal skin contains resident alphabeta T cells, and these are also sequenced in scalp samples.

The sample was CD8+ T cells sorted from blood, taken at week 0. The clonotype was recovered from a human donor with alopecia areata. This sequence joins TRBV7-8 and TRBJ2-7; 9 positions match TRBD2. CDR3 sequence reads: CASSLAGAYEQYF. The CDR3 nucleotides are TGTGCCAGCAGTTTAGCGGGGGCCTACGAGCAGTACTTC.